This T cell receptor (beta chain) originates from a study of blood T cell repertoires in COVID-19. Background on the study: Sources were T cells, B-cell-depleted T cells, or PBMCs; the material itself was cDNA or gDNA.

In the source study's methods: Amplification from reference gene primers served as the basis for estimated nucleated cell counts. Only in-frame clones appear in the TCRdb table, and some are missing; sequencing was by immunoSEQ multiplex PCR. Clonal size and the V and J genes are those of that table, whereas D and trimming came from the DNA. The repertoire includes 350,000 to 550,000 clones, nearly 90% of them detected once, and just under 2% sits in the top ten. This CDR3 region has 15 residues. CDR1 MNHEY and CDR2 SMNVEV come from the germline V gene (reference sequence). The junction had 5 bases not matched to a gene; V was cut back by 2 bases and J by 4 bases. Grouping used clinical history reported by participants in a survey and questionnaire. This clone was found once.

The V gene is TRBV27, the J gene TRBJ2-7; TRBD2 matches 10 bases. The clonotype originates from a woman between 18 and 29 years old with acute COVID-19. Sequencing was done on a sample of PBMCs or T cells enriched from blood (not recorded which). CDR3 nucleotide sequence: TGTGCCAGCAGTTTAAAGGCTAGCGGGAGTTACGAGCAGTACTTC. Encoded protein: CASSLKASGSYEQYF.